Sequencing of this TCR beta chain was carried out in a study of T cells after yellow fever vaccination. Germline assignment: CDR1 MDHEN and CDR2 SYDVKM. The CDR3 has 16 amino acids. V lost 5 bases and J lost 9; bases outside the gene matches: 16. One entry per CDR3 protein results from TCRdb running MiXCR on the 5' RACE reads. The table lists 300,000 to 450,000 distinct CDR3 sequences, approximately 8% of them singletons. The receptor was derived from a man aged 18 to 30 who received the YFV17D yellow fever vaccine. The source material was PBMCs, sampled more than 40 days after the first yellow fever vaccination. V and J are TRBV28 and TRBJ2-5; 9 nucleotides agree with TRBD1. The CDR3 DNA is TGTGCCAGCAGTACATCGGGACAGGGTAATTGGGGGGCCCAGTACTTC. Translated: CASSTSGQGNWGAQYF.